These T cell receptor beta chains were read from a single sample in a study of blood T cell repertoires in COVID-19. Clones were read by immunoSEQ multiplex PCR, and TCRdb kept only the in-frame ones, dropping some. The sample holds some 100,000 clones; over 75% are singletons and the top ten take around 6.7%. Sequencing was carried out using peripheral blood. Receptors were obtained from a woman aged 45-59 years with acute or convalescent COVID-19. Both conserved end residues are part of each CDR3. The order of the fields is J gene, V gene, clone size, D gene, CDR3 DNA, CDR3 protein. The D gene is left open where the match is weak. Part of the rows lack a size; the others show once, few, many or a class for expanded clones.

TRBJ1-3 TRBV19 NA TRBD1 TGTGCCAGTAAATCGACAGGGTCTGGAAACACCATATATTTT CASKSTGSGNTIYF
TRBJ1-5 TRBV5-5 NA NA TGTGCCAGCAGCTTGTGGCATAGCAATCAGCCCCAGCATTTT CASSLWHSNQPQHF
TRBJ2-3 TRBV7-8 NA NA TGTGCCAGCAGCTACAGGGTGCTCCACACAGATACGCAGTATTTT CASSYRVLHTDTQYF
TRBJ1-5 TRBV6-5 NA TRBD1 TGTGCCAGCAGTCCCCTGGACAGGGAAAATCAGCCCCAGCATTTT CASSPLDRENQPQHF
TRBJ2-7 TRBV12-5 NA NA TGTGCTAGTGGTGGCCTCGGCGGGACTCAGTACTTC CASGGLGGTQYF
TRBJ1-1 TRBV7-2 NA NA TGTGCCAGCAGCGATCGACCCGGGGCTGAAGCTTTCTTT CASSDRPGAEAFF
TRBJ2-3 TRBV3-1/TRBV3-2 once TRBD2 TGTGCCAGCAGTCACTTTCTAGGACTAGCGGGGGCCGCCACAGATACGCAGTATTTT CASSHFLGLAGAATDTQYF
TRBJ2-3 TRBV5-1 NA NA TGCGCCAGCAGCTCGTTGGGGGCCCTCTCGCAGTATTTT CASSSLGALSQYF
TRBJ2-2 TRBV9 NA TRBD1 TGTGCCAGCAGCCCCCGGCGAGGGACAGCCCTTAACACCGGGGAGCTGTTTTTT CASSPRRGTALNTGELFF
TRBJ2-5 TRBV10-1 NA NA TGCGCCAGCAGTGAGTCGGACAGCGCGCAAGAGACCCAGTACTTC CASSESDSAQETQYF
TRBJ2-7 TRBV27 NA TRBD1 TGTGCCAGCAGTATTGTTGGACAGGGCGGGTACGAGCAGTACTTC CASSIVGQGGYEQYF
TRBJ1-1 TRBV30 few NA TGTGCCTGGGTTAAAGGGAGGAACACTGAAGCTTTCTTT CAWVKGRNTEAFF